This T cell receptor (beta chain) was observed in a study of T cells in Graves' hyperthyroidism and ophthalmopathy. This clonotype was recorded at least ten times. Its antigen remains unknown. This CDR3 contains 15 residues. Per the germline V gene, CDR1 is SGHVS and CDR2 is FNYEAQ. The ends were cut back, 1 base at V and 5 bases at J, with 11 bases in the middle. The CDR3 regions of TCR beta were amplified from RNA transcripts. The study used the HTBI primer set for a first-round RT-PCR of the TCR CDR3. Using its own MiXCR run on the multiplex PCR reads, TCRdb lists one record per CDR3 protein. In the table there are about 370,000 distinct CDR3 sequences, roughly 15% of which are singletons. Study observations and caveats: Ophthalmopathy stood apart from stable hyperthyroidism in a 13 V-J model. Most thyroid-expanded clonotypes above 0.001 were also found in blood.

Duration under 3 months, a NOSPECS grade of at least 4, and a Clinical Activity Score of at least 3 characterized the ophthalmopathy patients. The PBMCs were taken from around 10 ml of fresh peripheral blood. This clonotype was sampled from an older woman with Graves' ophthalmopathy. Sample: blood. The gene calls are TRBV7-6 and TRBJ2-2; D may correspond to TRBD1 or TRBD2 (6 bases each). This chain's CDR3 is CASSLEQGGTGELFF. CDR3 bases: TGTGCCAGCAGCTTAGAACAGGGAGGAACCGGGGAGCTGTTTTTT.